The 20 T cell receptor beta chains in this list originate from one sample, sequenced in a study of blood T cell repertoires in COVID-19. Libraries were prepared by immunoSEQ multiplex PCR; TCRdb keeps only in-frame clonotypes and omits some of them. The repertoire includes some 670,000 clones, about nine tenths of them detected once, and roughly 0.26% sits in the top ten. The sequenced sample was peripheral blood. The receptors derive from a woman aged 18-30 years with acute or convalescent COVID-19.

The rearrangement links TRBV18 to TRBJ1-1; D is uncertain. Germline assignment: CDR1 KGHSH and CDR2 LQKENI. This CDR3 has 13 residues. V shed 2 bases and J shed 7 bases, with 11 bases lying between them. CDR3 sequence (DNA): TGTGCCAGCTCACCAATCCGGGGTAATGAAGCTTTCTTT. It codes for CASSPIRGNEAFF.

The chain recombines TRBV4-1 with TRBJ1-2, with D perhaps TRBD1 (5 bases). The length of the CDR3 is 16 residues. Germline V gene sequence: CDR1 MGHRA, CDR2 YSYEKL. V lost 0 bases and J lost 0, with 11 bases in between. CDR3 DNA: TGCGCCAGCAGCCAAGATTGGGGCAGCACTAACTATGGCTACACCTTC. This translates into CASSQDWGSTNYGYTF.

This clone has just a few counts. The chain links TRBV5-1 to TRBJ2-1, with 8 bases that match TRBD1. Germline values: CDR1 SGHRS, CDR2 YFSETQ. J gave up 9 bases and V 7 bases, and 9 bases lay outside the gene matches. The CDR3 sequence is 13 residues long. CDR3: CASFGQGASEQFF. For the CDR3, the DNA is TGCGCCAGCTTCGGACAGGGCGCGAGTGAGCAGTTCTTC.

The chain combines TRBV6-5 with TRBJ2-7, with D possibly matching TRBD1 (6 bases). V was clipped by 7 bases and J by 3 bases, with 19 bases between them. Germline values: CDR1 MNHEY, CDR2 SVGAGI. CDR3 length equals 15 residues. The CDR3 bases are TGTGCCAGCACTATGACAGTGGGGGCTGGCTACGAGCAGTACTTC. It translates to CASTMTVGAGYEQYF.

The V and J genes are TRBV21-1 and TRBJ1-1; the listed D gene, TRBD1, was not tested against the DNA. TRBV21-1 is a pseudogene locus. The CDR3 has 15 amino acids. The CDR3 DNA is TGTGCCAGCAGCCCTCCTCTAGGGGCGAACACTGAAGCTTTCTTT. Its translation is CASSPPLGANTEAFF.

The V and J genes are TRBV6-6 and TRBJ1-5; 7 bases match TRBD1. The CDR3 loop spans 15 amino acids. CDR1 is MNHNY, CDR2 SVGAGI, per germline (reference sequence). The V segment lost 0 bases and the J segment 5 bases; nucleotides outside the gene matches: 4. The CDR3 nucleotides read TGTGCCAGCAGTTACTCAGGACAGGACCATCAGCCCCAGCATTTT. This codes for CASSYSGQDHQPQHF.

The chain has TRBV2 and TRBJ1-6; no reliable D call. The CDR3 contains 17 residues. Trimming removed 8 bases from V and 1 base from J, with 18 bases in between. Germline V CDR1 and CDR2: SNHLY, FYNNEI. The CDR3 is CASQDTALASYNSPLHF. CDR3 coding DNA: TGTGCCAGCCAAGATACAGCCCTAGCGTCCTATAATTCACCCCTCCACTTT. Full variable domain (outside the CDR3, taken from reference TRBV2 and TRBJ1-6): EPEVTQTPSHQVTQMGQEVILRCVPISNHLYFYWYRQILGQKVEFLVSFYNNEISEKSEIFDDQFSVERPDGSNFTLKIRSTKLEDSAMYFCASQDTALASYNSPLHFGNGTRLTVT.

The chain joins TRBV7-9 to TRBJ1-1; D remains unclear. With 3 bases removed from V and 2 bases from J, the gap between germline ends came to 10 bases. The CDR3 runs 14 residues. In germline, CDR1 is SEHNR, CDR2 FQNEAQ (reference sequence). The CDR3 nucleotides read TGTGCCAGCAGCTTCCCAGGTGATAACACTGAAGCTTTCTTT. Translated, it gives CASSFPGDNTEAFF.

The CDR3 bases are TGCGCCAGCAGCTCCTCGGGACAGGGTGTAATGAACACTGAAGCTTTCTTT. It is translated as CASSSSGQGVMNTEAFF. The chain uses TRBV5-1 and TRBJ1-1; 9 bases agree with TRBD1. V was clipped by 3 bases and J by 0 bases; unmatched bases: 9. The germline V gene has CDR1 SGHRS and CDR2 YFSETQ. The CDR3 is 17 amino acids.

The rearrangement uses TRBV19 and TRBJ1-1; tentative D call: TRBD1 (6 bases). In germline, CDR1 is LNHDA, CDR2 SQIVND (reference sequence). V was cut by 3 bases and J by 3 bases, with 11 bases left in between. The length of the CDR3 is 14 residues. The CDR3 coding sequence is TGTGCCAGTAGTATCAACAGGGCGGACACTGAAGCTTTCTTT. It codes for CASSINRADTEAFF. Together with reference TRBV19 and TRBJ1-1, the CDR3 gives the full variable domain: DGGITQSPKYLFRKEGQNVTLSCEQNLNHDAMYWYRQDPGQGLRLIYYSQIVNDFQKGDIAEGYSVSREKKESFPLTVTSAQKNPTAFYLCASSINRADTEAFFGQGTRLTVV.

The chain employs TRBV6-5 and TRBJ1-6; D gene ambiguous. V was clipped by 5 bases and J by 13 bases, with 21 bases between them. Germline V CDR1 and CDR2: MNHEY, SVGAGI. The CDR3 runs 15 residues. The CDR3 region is CASSPRAYGYEPLHF. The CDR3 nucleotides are TGTGCCAGCAGTCCTAGAGCGTACGGTTATGAGCCCCTCCACTTT.

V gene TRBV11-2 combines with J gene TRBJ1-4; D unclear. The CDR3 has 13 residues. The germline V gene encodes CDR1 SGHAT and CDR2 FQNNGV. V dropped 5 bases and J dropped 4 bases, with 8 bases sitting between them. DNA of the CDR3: TGTGCCAGCAGCCTCGGGTTTAATGAAAAACTGTTTTTT. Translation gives CASSLGFNEKLFF.

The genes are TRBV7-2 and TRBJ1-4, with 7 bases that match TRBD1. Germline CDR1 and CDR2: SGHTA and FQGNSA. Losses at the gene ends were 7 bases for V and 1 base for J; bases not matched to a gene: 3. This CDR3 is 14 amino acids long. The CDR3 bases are TGTGCCAGCACCGCAGGGGGAACTAATGAAAAACTGTTTTTT. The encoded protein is CASTAGGTNEKLFF.

The CDR3 spells CATSAGDRLNEKLFF. The CDR3, as DNA: TGTGCCACCAGTGCGGGGGACCGACTAAATGAAAAACTGTTTTTT. V gene TRBV24-1 combines with J gene TRBJ1-4; weak D call: TRBD1 (5 bases). Trimming stripped 5 bases from V and 5 bases from J, with 14 bases between. CDR1 and CDR2 (germline): KGHDR, SFDVKD. The CDR3 spans 15 residues.

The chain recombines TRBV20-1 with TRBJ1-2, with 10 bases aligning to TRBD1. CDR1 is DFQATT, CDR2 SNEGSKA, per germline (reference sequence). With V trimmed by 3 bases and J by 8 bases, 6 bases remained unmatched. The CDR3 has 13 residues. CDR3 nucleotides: TGCAGTGCTAGTCGACAGGGGGCGGAGGGCTACACCTTC. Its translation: CSASRQGAEGYTF.

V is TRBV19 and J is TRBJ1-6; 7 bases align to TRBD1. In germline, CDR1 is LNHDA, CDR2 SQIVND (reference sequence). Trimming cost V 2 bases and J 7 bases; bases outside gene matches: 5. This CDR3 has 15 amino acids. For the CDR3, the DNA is TGTGCCAGTAGTATAACGGGACAGTCAAATTCACCCCTCCACTTT. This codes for CASSITGQSNSPLHF.

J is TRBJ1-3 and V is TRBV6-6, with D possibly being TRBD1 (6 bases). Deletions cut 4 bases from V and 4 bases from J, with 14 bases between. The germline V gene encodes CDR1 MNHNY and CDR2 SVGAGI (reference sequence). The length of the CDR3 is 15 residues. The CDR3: CASSSDAGAGNTIYF. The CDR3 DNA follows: TGTGCCAGCAGTTCCGACGCGGGGGCGGGAAACACCATATATTTT.

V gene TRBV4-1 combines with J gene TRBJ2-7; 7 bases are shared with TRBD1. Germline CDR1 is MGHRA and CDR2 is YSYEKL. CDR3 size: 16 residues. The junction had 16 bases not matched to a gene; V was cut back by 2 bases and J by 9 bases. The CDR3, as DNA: TGCGCCAGCAGCCAACCCGGTAGACAGGGTTTTGGGGGGCAGTACTTC. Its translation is CASSQPGRQGFGGQYF.

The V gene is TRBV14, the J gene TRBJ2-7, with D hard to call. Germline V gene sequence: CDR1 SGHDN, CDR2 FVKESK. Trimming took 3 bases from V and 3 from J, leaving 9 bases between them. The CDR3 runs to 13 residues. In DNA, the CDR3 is TGTGCCAGCAGCCAGAAGTCGGGCTACGAGCAGTACTTC. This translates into CASSQKSGYEQYF. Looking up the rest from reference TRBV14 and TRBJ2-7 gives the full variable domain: EAGVTQFPSHSVIEKGQTVTLRCDPISGHDNLYWYRRVMGKEIKFLLHFVKESKQDESGMPNNRFLAERTGGTYSTLKVQPAELEDSGVYFCASSQKSGYEQYFGPGTRLTVT.

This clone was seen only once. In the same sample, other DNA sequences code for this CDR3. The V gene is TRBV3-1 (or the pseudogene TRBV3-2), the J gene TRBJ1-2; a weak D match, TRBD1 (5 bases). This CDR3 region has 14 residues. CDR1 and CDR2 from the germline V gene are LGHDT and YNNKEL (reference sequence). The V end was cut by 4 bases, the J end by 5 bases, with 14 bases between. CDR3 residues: CASSPLGQGYGYTF. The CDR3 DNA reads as TGTGCCAGCAGCCCCCTGGGGCAGGGATATGGCTACACCTTC.